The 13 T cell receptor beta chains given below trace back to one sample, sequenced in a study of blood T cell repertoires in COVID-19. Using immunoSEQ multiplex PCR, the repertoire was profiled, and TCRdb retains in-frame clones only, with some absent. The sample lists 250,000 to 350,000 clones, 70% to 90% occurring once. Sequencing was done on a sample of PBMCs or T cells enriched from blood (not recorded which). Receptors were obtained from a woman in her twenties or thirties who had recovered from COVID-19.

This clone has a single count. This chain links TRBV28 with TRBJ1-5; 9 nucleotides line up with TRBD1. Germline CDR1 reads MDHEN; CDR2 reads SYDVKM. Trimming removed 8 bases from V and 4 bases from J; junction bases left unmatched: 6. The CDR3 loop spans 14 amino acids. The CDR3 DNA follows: TGTGCCAGCCTTCGGACAGGGGTGAATCAGCCCCAGCATTTT. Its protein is CASLRTGVNQPQHF.

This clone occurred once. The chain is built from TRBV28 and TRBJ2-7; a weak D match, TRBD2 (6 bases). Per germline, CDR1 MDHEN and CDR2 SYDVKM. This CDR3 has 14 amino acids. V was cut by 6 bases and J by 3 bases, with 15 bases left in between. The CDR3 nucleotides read TGTGCCAGCAGGCATCCGGGACTTAACTACGAGCAGTACTTC. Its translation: CASRHPGLNYEQYF.

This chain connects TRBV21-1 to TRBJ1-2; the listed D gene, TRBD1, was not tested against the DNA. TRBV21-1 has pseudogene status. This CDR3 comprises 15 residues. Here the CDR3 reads CASSTRQGFNYGYTF. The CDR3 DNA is TGTGCCAGCAGCACGAGACAGGGCTTCAACTATGGCTACACCTTC.

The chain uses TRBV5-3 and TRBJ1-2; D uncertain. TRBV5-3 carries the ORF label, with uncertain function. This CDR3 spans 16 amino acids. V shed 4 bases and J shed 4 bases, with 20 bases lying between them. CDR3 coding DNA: TGTGCCAGAAGCCCTAATCGACGGGCCCGGGGCTATGGCTACACCTTC. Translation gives CARSPNRRARGYGYTF.

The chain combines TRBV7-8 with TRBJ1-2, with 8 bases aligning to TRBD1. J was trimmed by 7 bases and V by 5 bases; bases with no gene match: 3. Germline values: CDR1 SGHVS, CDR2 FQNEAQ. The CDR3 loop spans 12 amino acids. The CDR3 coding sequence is TGTGCCAGCAGCCTCAGGGGGCGTGGCTACACCTTC. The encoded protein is CASSLRGRGYTF.

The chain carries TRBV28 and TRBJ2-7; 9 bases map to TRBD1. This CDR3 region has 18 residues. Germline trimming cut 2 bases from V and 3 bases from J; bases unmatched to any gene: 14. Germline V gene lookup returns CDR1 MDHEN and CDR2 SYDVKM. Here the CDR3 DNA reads TGTGCCAGCAGTTTAACGTTTTTGAGGGGACAGGGAATCTACGAGCAGTACTTC. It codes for CASSLTFLRGQGIYEQYF.

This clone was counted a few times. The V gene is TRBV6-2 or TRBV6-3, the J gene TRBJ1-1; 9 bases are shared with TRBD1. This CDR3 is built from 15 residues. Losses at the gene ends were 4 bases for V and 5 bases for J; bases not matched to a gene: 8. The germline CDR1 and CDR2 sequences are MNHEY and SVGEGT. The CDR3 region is CASSSPGTGRTEAFF. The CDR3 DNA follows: TGTGCCAGCAGTTCCCCCGGGACAGGGAGAACTGAAGCTTTCTTT.

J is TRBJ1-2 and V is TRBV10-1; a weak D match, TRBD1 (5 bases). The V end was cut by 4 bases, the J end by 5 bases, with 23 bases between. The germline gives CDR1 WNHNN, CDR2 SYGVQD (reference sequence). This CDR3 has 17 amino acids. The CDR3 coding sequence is TGCGCCAGCAGTGTGGGTAGGACAACCGCCACCAGATATGGCTACACCTTC. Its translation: CASSVGRTTATRYGYTF.

The CDR3 DNA follows: TGTGCCAGCAGTGTCCAGGGGGAGTTGGGGGGATTGGCCAAAAACATTCAGTACTTC. This encodes CASSVQGELGGLAKNIQYF. The V call is TRBV28, the J call TRBJ2-4, with D perhaps TRBD1 (7 bases). Trimming left V 5 bases short and J 1 base short, with 24 bases between. The CDR3 runs 19 residues. Germline values: CDR1 MDHEN, CDR2 SYDVKM.

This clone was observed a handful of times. CDR3 sequence reads: CATKTGQEPGTQYF. DNA of the CDR3: TGCGCCACCAAGACGGGACAGGAGCCGGGTACGCAGTATTTT. The chain recombines TRBV5-1 with TRBJ2-3; 8 bases agree with TRBD1. From germline, CDR1 is SGHRS and CDR2 YFSETQ. The CDR3 is made up of 14 amino acids. Unmatched junction bases numbered 14, after V lost 9 bases and J lost 8 bases.

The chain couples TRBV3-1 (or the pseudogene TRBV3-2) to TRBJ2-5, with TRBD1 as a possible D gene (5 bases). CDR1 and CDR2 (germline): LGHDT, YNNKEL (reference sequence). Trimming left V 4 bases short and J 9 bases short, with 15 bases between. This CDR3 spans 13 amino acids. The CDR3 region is CASSPAGRAAQYF. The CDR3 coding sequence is TGTGCCAGCAGCCCAGCTGGCAGGGCGGCCCAGTACTTC.

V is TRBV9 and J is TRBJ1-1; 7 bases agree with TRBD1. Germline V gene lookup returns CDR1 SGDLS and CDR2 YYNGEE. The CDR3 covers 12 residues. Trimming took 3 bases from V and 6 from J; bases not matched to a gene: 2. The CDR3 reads CASSGQGSEAFF. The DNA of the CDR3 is TGTGCCAGCAGCGGACAGGGTTCTGAAGCTTTCTTT.

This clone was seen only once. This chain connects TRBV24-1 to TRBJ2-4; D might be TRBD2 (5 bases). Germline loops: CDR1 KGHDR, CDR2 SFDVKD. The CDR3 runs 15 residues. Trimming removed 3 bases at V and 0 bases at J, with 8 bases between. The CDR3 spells CATSDPRGAKNIQYF. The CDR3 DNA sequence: TGTGCCACCAGTGATCCTCGGGGAGCCAAAAACATTCAGTACTTC.